This T cell receptor beta chain was sequenced for a study of Ad26.COV2.S vaccination and SARS-CoV-2 variants. Libraries were prepared by immunoSEQ multiplex PCR; TCRdb keeps only in-frame clonotypes and omits some of them. In the table there are about 400,000 clones, about 88% of which are singletons. Treatment defined: around 19 received Ad26.COV2.S at low or high dose, single or two shots; about 5 received placebo; per-sample allocation not given. Sampling happened 63 days after the first vaccine or placebo injection. Wuhan-strain spike was delivered by a replication-incompetent Ad26 vector. Sequencing was performed on peripheral blood, taken in a trial of Ad26.COV2.S vaccine versus placebo. The origin of this receptor is a person aged 18-60 years who received the Ad26.COV2.S COVID-19 vaccine or a placebo.

In DNA, the CDR3 is TGTGCCAGTAGTATAGCGGTGTTACGGACCTCTGGAAACACCATATATTTT. This codes for CASSIAVLRTSGNTIYF. The V call is TRBV19, the J call TRBJ1-3; D uncertain. Germline V CDR1 and CDR2: LNHDA, SQIVND (reference sequence). This CDR3 is built from 17 residues. V gave up 1 base and J gave up 0 bases, with 13 bases separating them.